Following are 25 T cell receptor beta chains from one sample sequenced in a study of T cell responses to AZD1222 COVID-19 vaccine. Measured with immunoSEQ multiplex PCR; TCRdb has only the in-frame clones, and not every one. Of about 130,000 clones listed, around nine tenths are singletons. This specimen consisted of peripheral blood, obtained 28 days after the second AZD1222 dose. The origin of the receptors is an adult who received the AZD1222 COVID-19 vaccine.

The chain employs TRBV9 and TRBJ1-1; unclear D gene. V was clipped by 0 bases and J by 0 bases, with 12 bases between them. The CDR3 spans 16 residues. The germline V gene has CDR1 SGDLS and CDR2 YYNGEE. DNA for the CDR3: TGTGCCAGCAGCGTAGAGTCGGGGATCATGAACACTGAAGCTTTCTTT. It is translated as CASSVESGIMNTEAFF.

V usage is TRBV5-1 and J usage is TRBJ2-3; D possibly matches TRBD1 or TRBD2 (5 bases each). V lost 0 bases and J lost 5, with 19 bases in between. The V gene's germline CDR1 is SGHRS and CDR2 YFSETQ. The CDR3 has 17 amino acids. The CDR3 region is CASSLAGSGTGLDTQYF. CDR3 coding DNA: TGCGCCAGCAGCTTGGCCGGCTCGGGGACCGGATTAGATACGCAGTATTTT.

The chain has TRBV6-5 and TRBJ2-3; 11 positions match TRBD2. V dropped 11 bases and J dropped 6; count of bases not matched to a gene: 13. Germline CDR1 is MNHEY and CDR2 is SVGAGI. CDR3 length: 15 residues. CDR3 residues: CASRGGASGRDTQYF. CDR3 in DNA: TGTGCCTCACGCGGGGGAGCTAGCGGGAGGGATACGCAGTATTTT.

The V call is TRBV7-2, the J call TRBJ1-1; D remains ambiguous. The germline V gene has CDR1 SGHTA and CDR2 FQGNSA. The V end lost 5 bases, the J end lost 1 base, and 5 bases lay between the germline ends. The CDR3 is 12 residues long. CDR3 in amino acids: CASSGTNTEAFF. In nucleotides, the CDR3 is TGTGCCAGCAGCGGTACGAACACTGAAGCTTTCTTT.

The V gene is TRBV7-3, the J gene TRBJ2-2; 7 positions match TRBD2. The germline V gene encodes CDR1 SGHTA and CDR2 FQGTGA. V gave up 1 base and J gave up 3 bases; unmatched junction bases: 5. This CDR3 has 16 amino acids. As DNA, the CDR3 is TGTGCCAGCAGCTTAAAGGGACTAACATACACCGGGGAGCTGTTTTTT. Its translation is CASSLKGLTYTGELFF.

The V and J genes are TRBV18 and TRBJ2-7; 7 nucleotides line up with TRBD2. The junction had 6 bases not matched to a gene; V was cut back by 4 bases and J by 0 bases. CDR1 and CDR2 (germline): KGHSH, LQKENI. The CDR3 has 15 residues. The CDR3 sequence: CASSLTGGSSYEQYF. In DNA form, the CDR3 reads TGTGCCAGCTCACTAACGGGGGGATCCTCCTACGAGCAGTACTTC. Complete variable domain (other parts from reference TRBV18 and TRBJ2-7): NAGVMQNPRHLVRRRGQEARLRCSPMKGHSHVYWYRQLPEEGLKFMVYLQKENIIDESGMPKERFSAEFPKEGPSILRIQQVVRGDSAAYFCASSLTGGSSYEQYFGPGTRLTVT.

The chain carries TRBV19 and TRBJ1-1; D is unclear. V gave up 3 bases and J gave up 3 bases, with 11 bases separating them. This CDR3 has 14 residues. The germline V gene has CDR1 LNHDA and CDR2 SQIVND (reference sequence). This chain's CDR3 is CASSMSQSYTEAFF. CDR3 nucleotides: TGTGCCAGTAGTATGAGCCAAAGTTACACTGAAGCTTTCTTT.

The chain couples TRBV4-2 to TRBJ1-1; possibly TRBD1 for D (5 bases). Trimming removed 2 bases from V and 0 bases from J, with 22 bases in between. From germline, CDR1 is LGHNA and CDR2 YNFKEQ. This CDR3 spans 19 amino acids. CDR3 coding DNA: TGTGCCAGCAGCCAATCCATTGCCGGGGGATACTCTATGAACACTGAAGCTTTCTTT. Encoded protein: CASSQSIAGGYSMNTEAFF.

The CDR3 sequence: CASSATVNNSPLHF. CDR3 nucleotide sequence: TGTGCCAGTAGTGCGACAGTTAATAATTCACCCCTCCACTTT. The rearrangement uses TRBV19 and TRBJ1-6; a possible D gene is TRBD1 (5 bases). The CDR3 contains 14 residues. V lost 5 bases, J lost 5 bases, and 10 bases lay in between. The V gene's germline CDR1 is LNHDA and CDR2 SQIVND (reference sequence). Looking up the rest from reference TRBV19 and TRBJ1-6 gives the full variable domain: DGGITQSPKYLFRKEGQNVTLSCEQNLNHDAMYWYRQDPGQGLRLIYYSQIVNDFQKGDIAEGYSVSREKKESFPLTVTSAQKNPTAFYLCASSATVNNSPLHFGNGTRLTVT.

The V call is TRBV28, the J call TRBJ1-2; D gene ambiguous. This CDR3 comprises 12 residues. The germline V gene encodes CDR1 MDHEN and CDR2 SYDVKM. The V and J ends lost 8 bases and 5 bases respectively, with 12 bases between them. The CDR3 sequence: CASGRTDYGYTF. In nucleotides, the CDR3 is TGTGCCAGCGGCCGGACTGATTATGGCTACACCTTC.

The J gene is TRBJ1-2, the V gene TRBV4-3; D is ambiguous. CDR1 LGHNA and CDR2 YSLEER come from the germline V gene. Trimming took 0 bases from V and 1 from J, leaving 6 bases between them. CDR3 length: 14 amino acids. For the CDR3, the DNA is TGCGCCAGCAGCCAAGATCCGGGTAACTATGGCTACACCTTC. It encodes CASSQDPGNYGYTF.

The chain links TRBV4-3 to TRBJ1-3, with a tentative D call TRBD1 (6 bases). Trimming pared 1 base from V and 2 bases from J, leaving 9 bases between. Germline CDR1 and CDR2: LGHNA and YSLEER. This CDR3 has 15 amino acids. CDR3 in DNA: TGCGCCAGCAGCCAAGGAACAGGGACTGGAAACACCATATATTTT. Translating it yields CASSQGTGTGNTIYF.

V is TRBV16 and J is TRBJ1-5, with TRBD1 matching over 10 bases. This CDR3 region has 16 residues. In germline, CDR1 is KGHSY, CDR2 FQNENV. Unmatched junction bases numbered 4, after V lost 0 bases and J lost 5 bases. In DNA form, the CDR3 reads TGTGCCAGCAGCCAATCGGGGGACAGGGGATATCAGCCCCAGCATTTT. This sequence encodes CASSQSGDRGYQPQHF.

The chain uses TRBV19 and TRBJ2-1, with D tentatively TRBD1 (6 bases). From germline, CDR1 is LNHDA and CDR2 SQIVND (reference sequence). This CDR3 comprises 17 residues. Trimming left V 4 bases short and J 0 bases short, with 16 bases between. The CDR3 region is CASSTGGGLSSYNEQFF. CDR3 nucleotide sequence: TGTGCCAGTAGTACTGGGGGCGGCCTTAGCTCCTACAATGAGCAGTTCTTC.

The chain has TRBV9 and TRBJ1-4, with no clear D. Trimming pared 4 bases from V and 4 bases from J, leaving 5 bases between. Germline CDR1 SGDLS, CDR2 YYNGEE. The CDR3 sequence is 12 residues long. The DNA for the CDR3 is TGTGCCAGCAGCAGGGTTAATGAAAAACTGTTTTTT. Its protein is CASSRVNEKLFF.

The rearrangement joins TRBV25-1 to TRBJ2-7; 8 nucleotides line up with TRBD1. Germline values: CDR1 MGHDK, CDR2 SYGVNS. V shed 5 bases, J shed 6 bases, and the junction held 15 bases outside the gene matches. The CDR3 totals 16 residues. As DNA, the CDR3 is TGTGCCAGCAGTAGAGCAGGGGGCCTACGGATGAGCGAGCAGTACTTC. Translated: CASSRAGGLRMSEQYF.

CDR3 in amino acids: CASSPPGNPYEQYF. The CDR3 nucleotides are TGTGCCAGCTCACCACCGGGAAATCCCTACGAGCAGTACTTC. This chain uses TRBV18 with TRBJ2-7; no clear D gene. V lost 0 bases and J lost 2, with 8 bases in between. Looked up from germline, CDR1 is KGHSH and CDR2 is LQKENI. This CDR3 has 14 residues.

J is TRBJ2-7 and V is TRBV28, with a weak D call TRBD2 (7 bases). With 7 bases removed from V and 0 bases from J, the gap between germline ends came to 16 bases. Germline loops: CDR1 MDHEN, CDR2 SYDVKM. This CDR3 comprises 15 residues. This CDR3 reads CASTIGGASSYEQYF. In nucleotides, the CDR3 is TGTGCCAGCACCATAGGGGGGGCGAGCTCCTACGAGCAGTACTTC.

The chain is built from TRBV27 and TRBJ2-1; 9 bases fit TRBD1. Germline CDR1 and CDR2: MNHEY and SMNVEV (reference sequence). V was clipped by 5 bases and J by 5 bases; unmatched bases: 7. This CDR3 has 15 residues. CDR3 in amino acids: CASSPQGAMDNEQFF. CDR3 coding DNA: TGTGCCAGCAGTCCACAGGGGGCGATGGACAATGAGCAGTTCTTC.

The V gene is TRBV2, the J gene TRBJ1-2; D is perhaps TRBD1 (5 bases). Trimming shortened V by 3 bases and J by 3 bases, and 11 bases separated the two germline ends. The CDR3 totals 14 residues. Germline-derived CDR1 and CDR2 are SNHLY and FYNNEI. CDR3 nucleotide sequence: TGTGCCAGCAGTGAGCCAGGGCGGGACTATGGCTACACCTTC. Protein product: CASSEPGRDYGYTF. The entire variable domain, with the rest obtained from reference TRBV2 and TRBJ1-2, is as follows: EPEVTQTPSHQVTQMGQEVILRCVPISNHLYFYWYRQILGQKVEFLVSFYNNEISEKSEIFDDQFSVERPDGSNFTLKIRSTKLEDSAMYFCASSEPGRDYGYTFGSGTRLTVV.

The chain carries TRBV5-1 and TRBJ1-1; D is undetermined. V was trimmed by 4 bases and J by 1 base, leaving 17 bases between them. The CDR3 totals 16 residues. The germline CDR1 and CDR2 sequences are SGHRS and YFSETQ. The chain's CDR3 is CASSPVVWAENTEAFF. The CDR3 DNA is TGCGCCAGCAGCCCGGTGGTATGGGCGGAGAACACTGAAGCTTTCTTT.

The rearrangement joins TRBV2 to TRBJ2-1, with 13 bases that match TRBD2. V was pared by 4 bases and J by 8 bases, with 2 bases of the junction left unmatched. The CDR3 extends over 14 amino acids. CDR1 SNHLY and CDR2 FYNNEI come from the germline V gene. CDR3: CASSVTSGRDEQFF. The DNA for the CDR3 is TGTGCCAGCAGTGTAACTAGCGGGAGGGATGAGCAGTTCTTC.

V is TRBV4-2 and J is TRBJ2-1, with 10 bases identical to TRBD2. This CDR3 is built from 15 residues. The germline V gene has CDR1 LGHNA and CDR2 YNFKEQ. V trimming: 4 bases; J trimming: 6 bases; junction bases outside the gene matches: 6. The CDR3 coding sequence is TGTGCCAGCAGCCTCCGACAGCGGGGGGGCAATGAGCAGTTCTTC. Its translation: CASSLRQRGGNEQFF.

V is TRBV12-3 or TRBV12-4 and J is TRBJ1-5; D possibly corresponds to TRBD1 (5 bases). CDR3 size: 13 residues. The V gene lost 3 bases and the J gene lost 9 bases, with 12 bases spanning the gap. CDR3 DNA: TGTGCCAGCAGTTTGGGACCAGATTTGCCCCAGCATTTT. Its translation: CASSLGPDLPQHF.

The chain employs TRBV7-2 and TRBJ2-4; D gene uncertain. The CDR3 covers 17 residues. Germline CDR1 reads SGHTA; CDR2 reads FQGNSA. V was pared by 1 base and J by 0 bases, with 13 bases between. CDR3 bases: TGTGCCAGCAGCTTAGAAGCAACTCGGTTAGCCAAAAACATTCAGTACTTC. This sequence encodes CASSLEATRLAKNIQYF.